This T cell receptor beta chain was recorded in a study of T cell repertoires in cytomegalovirus infection. Study at large: Carrying CMV and the relevant HLA type showed in public TCR beta signatures. Study-wide points: Clonotype analysis showed dominance of the ex vivo response by HLA-C-restricted CMV-specific TCR beta clonotypes. Carriage of CMV together with the relevant HLA was identifiable through cumulative public TCR beta family frequency.

This clonotype has ten or more counts. Its antigen is still unknown. Via MiXCR, TCRdb re-called the reads, giving one row per CDR3 protein. The sample lists some 400,000 distinct CDR3 sequences, 25% to 40% occurring once. The CDR3 loop spans 16 amino acids. Germline-derived CDR1 and CDR2 are SGHVS and FQNEAQ. After removal of 1 base from V and 4 bases from J, the junction contained 6 bases not matched to a gene. This sequence originates from a human donor in good health (CMV status not recorded). Some clones in this sample may be carry-over from other donors' samples. Sequenced: PBMCs. V is TRBV7-8 and J is TRBJ2-3, with 9 nucleotides matching TRBD2. CDR3 residues: CASSLGGTSFPDTQYF. The CDR3 nucleotides read TGTGCCAGCAGCTTAGGGGGGACTAGCTTCCCAGATACGCAGTATTTT.